Shown below are 27 T cell receptor beta chains from a single sample sequenced in a study of blood T cells in healthy people across ages. Primers used in a second PCR of roughly 7 to 12 cycles were a sample-barcoded 5' primer and a J-beta primer mix. TCRdb independently ran MiXCR on the 5' RACE reads; one entry per CDR3 protein. The repertoire consists of more than 1.4 million distinct CDR3 sequences, with around 42% occurring once and the leading ten covering roughly 7.9%. What was sequenced was blood. The receptors originated from a woman younger than 35 in good health.

This chain uses TRBV5-1 with TRBJ2-5; no clear D gene. The J call could be wrong; TRBJ2-7 is a better fit for the DNA end. Germline V gene sequence: CDR1 SGHRS, CDR2 YFSETQ. CDR3 size: 14 residues. Here the CDR3 reads CASRPPGPTYEQYF. CDR3 DNA sequence: TGCGCCAGTCGCCCGCCGGGCCCCACCTACGAGCAGTACTTC.

The chain employs TRBV21-1 and TRBJ2-3; TRBD2 was called by the table and not checked on the DNA. TRBV21-1 counts as a pseudogene. The CDR3 totals 17 residues. The CDR3 coding sequence is TGTGCCAGCAGCAAAGCGTGGCTAGCGGGGGGGACAGGTACGCAGTATTTT. It yields the protein CASSKAWLAGGTGTQYF.

In this sample, this clonotype turned up a few times. The rearrangement uses TRBV29-1 and TRBJ2-7, with D perhaps TRBD1 (6 bases). Trimming took 4 bases from V and 4 from J, leaving 20 bases between them. CDR3 size: 15 residues. Germline loops: CDR1 SQVTM, CDR2 ANQGSEA. The DNA of the CDR3 is TGCAGCGTTGGATCCGGGGCAGGGGTAGGGTACGAGCAGTACTTC. Protein: CSVGSGAGVGYEQYF.

The V and J genes are TRBV4-1 and TRBJ2-5; 10 positions agree with TRBD2. The CDR3 has 18 residues. V trimming: 0 bases; J trimming: 2 bases; junction bases outside the gene matches: 9. The germline V gene has CDR1 MGHRA and CDR2 YSYEKL. The CDR3 bases are TGCGCCAGCAGCCAAGAACTAGCGGGGACCCTTACACAAGAGACCCAGTACTTC. Translated: CASSQELAGTLTQETQYF.

The chain couples TRBV12-3 or TRBV12-4 to TRBJ2-7; 8 positions match TRBD1. The CDR3 is 12 amino acids. The CDR3 sequence: CASGQGRREQYF. The CDR3 DNA follows: TGTGCAAGCGGACAGGGTAGGCGCGAGCAGTACTTC.

This clonotype was detected only a few times. This chain joins TRBV12-3 or TRBV12-4 and TRBJ2-6, with D hard to call. Trimming cost V 7 bases and J 0 bases, with 4 bases left between them. CDR3 length equals 13 residues. CDR3 in amino acids: CASKASGANVLTF. The CDR3 DNA follows: TGTGCCAGCAAGGCCTCTGGGGCCAACGTCCTGACTTTC.

V usage is TRBV9 and J usage is TRBJ1-2; D not certain. There are 14 residues in the CDR3. Trimming pared 2 bases from V and 4 bases from J, leaving 12 bases between. Germline values: CDR1 SGDLS, CDR2 YYNGEE. In nucleotides, the CDR3 is TGTGCCAGCAGCGTTAGTGGCTCGGCCTATGGCTACACCTTC. Translated, it gives CASSVSGSAYGYTF.

The CDR3 sequence: CASSAPGARLNEAFF. The CDR3 DNA is TGTGCCAGCAGTGCCCCCGGGGCGAGACTAAATGAAGCTTTCTTT. This sequence joins TRBV25-1 and TRBJ1-1; possible D gene TRBD1, 5 bases. Trimming removed 4 bases at V and 7 bases at J, with 19 bases between. This CDR3 is built from 15 residues. Germline CDR1 and CDR2: MGHDK and SYGVNS.

This chain joins TRBV7-8 and TRBJ2-5; TRBD1 matches 9 bases. CDR1 and CDR2 (germline): SGHVS, FQNEAQ. The CDR3 runs to 14 residues. V was pared by 10 bases and J by 11 bases, with 17 bases of the junction left unmatched. The CDR3 protein is CATKAGTGRGEQYF. CDR3 DNA: TGTGCCACCAAGGCCGGGACAGGGAGGGGTGAGCAGTACTTC.

The gene calls are TRBV6-1 and TRBJ2-1, with 12 positions matching TRBD2. This CDR3 has 16 amino acids. Germline-derived CDR1 and CDR2 are MNHNS and SASEGT. Trimming removed 6 bases from V and 7 bases from J; junction bases left unmatched: 10. This CDR3 reads CASSPRLAGAINEQFF. CDR3 DNA: TGTGCCAGCAGCCCTAGACTAGCGGGGGCCATTAATGAGCAGTTCTTC.

This clonotype was found a few times. The gene calls are TRBV27 and TRBJ1-1; 10 bases match TRBD1. Germline assignment: CDR1 MNHEY and CDR2 SMNVEV (reference sequence). The CDR3 is 16 amino acids. Trimming cost V 6 bases and J 0 bases; bases outside gene matches: 7. The chain's CDR3 is CASRSGTGAMNTEAFF. The CDR3 DNA sequence: TGTGCCAGCAGGTCCGGGACAGGGGCCATGAACACTGAAGCTTTCTTT.

This clonotype was counted between two and nine times. This chain connects TRBV7-9 to TRBJ1-4; a weak D match, TRBD1 (5 bases). From germline, CDR1 is SEHNR and CDR2 FQNEAQ (reference sequence). This CDR3 is built from 14 residues. Trimming pared 5 bases from V and 5 bases from J, leaving 12 bases between. CDR3 in amino acids: CASSPGGDNEKLFF. The DNA for the CDR3 is TGTGCCAGCAGCCCCGGAGGGGACAATGAAAAACTGTTTTTT.

This rearrangement joins TRBV5-1 to TRBJ1-2, with TRBD1 matching over 10 bases. CDR1 and CDR2 from the germline V gene are SGHRS and YFSETQ. The CDR3 runs 15 residues. The V gene end was trimmed by 4 bases and the J gene end by 7 bases; junction bases not matched to a gene: 10. CDR3 sequence (DNA): TGCGCCAGCAGCCGGACGGACAGGGGGACCTCTGGCTACACCTTC. Amino acid sequence: CASSRTDRGTSGYTF.

This clonotype has just a few counts. The chain uses TRBV7-2 and TRBJ2-5, with TRBD1 matching 10 bases. The CDR3 length is 14 residues. Trimming removed 11 bases from V and 2 bases from J; junction bases left unmatched: 8. Germline CDR1 reads SGHTA; CDR2 reads FQGNSA. Here the CDR3 reads CASVRDRGQETQYF. CDR3 bases: TGTGCCTCCGTCCGGGACAGGGGTCAAGAGACCCAGTACTTC.

Only a few counts were recorded for this clonotype. The chain recombines TRBV2 with TRBJ2-5, with D unresolved. The CDR3 has 15 residues. The germline V gene has CDR1 SNHLY and CDR2 FYNNEI. Trimming left V 6 bases short and J 2 bases short, with 16 bases between. This CDR3 reads CASSQPEAGQETQYF. In nucleotides, the CDR3 is TGTGCCAGCAGCCAACCTGAGGCAGGACAAGAGACCCAGTACTTC.

The sample holds one count of this clonotype. CDR3 loop: CASSQTVFGQYF. As DNA, the CDR3 is TGTGCCAGCAGTCAGACTGTATTTGGGCAGTACTTC. The J gene is TRBJ2-5, the V gene TRBV6-2 or TRBV6-3, with no clear D. This CDR3 contains 12 residues. Trimming took off 5 bases at V and 11 bases at J, with 15 bases between the two ends. Germline assignment: CDR1 MNHEY and CDR2 SVGEGT.

This chain uses TRBV7-9 with TRBJ2-7, with TRBD1 identical over 7 bases. V shed 2 bases and J 5 bases; nucleotides not matched to a gene: 12. The CDR3 loop spans 16 amino acids. The germline V gene encodes CDR1 SEHNR and CDR2 FQNEAQ (reference sequence). The CDR3 DNA follows: TGTGCCAGCAGCTTACTTTCGGACCGGGACAGCCACGAGCAGTACTTC. This codes for CASSLLSDRDSHEQYF.

V and J are TRBV6-1 and TRBJ2-1, with TRBD2 matching 11 bases. The CDR3 totals 18 residues. Germline V gene sequence: CDR1 MNHNS, CDR2 SASEGT. J lost 6 bases, V lost 5 bases, and 15 bases had no gene match. The CDR3 nucleotides are TGTGCCAGCAGTCATCGGACTAGCGGGCAATCTTGGAGCAATGAGCAGTTCTTC. Translation gives CASSHRTSGQSWSNEQFF.

V usage is TRBV2 and J usage is TRBJ2-7, with TRBD2 identical over 7 bases. There are 14 residues in the CDR3. Germline values: CDR1 SNHLY, CDR2 FYNNEI. V gave up 2 bases and J gave up 2 bases; unmatched junction bases: 3. This CDR3 is CASSELRETYEQYF. As DNA, the CDR3 is TGTGCCAGCAGTGAATTGCGGGAGACCTACGAGCAGTACTTC.

V and J are TRBV28 and TRBJ2-4; no reliable D call. TRBJ2-7 matches the DNA end more closely, so the J call is doubtful. Germline lookup yields CDR1 MDHEN and CDR2 SYDVKM. CDR3 size: 15 residues. As DNA, the CDR3 is TGTGCCAGCAGTCCTCGAAGGGTAAATACCTACGAGCAGTACTTC. Amino acids: CASSPRRVNTYEQYF.

The chain links TRBV4-1 to TRBJ2-3; possible D gene TRBD2, 5 bases. The V gene's germline CDR1 is MGHRA and CDR2 YSYEKL. The CDR3 spans 16 residues. The V and J ends lost 1 base and 1 base respectively, with 12 bases between them. The CDR3 region has the DNA TGCGCCAGCAGCCAAGCCCAGGTGGGAGGCACAGATACGCAGTATTTT. It encodes CASSQAQVGGTDTQYF.

The chain combines TRBV21-1 with TRBJ2-3; TRBD1 is the table's D call and was not checked against the DNA. TRBV21-1 is deemed a pseudogene. The CDR3 spans 17 residues. The CDR3 reads CASSKSGDDLCTDTQYF. DNA of the CDR3: TGTGCCAGCAGCAAGAGCGGGGACGACCTTTGCACAGATACGCAGTATTTT.

The CDR3 coding sequence is TGTGCCACCTTCTCCCCCCAGGTTTCGGGGAACGTGCAGTACTTC. This codes for CATFSPQVSGNVQYF. This chain joins TRBV7-2 and TRBJ2-5, with a weak D call TRBD2 (5 bases). There are 15 residues in the CDR3. V lost 10 bases and J lost 11, with 29 bases in between. Germline loops: CDR1 SGHTA, CDR2 FQGNSA.

The V and J genes are TRBV6-5 and TRBJ2-1; 9 positions agree with TRBD2. The J segment lost 5 bases and the V segment lost 2 bases, leaving 10 bases of the junction unmatched. Germline assignment: CDR1 MNHEY and CDR2 SVGAGI. The CDR3 consists of 17 residues. CDR3 sequence reads: CASSYVTGSGGNNEQFF. The DNA of the CDR3 is TGTGCCAGCAGTTACGTAACGGGTAGCGGGGGTAACAATGAGCAGTTCTTC.

The chain is built from TRBV4-2 and TRBJ1-4, with D perhaps TRBD1 (5 bases). The CDR3 covers 15 residues. Germline V CDR1 and CDR2: LGHNA, YNFKEQ. The V end was cut by 5 bases, the J end by 0 bases, with 10 bases between. CDR3 residues: CASSAGTATNEKLFF. The CDR3 DNA follows: TGTGCCAGCAGCGCAGGGACGGCAACTAATGAAAAACTGTTTTTT.

This sequence joins TRBV20-1 and TRBJ2-5; the match to TRBD2 covers 8 bases. Germline V gene sequence: CDR1 DFQATT, CDR2 SNEGSKA (reference sequence). The CDR3 contains 15 residues. Unmatched junction bases numbered 12, after V lost 7 bases and J lost 2 bases. The CDR3 bases are TGCAGTGTTGTGCCCCGAGCGGGGGATCAAGAGACCCAGTACTTC. Its protein product is CSVVPRAGDQETQYF.

The chain is built from TRBV9 and TRBJ2-1; 7 bases are a match to TRBD2. Germline values: CDR1 SGDLS, CDR2 YYNGEE. This CDR3 contains 18 residues. The trim removed 3 bases at V and 1 base at J, leaving 13 bases unmatched. The DNA of the CDR3 is TGTGCCAGCAGCGAGGGAGGGATGGGGGGACCATCCTACAATGAGCAGTTCTTC. It is translated as CASSEGGMGGPSYNEQFF.